One sample yielded the 9 T cell receptor beta chains listed below, sequenced in a study of blood T cell repertoires in COVID-19 (dated by TCRdb to between 2020 and 2021). The library was prepared using the immunoSEQ multiplex PCR assay. Entries here come from immuneACCESS through TCRdb and include only in-frame sequences with V and J called. Some clones fail to appear in such tables; in the studies checked, an unresolved V gene covers under half of the shortfall, and the cause of the remainder is unknown. This sample holds about 190,000 clones; 80% to 90% were observed only once. Roughly 20% of the sample goes to the ten largest clones. Sequences were obtained from peripheral blood. Every receptor here comes from a human donor in a cohort sampled during active COVID-19.

This clone occurred many times. The J gene is TRBJ2-3, the V gene TRBV19, with 7 bases aligning to TRBD1. CDR1 is LNHDA and CDR2 is SQIVND in the germline V gene (reference sequence). The ends lost 9 bases at V and 2 bases at J; junction bases unmatched: 17. This CDR3 contains 17 residues. The CDR3 protein is CASSVPTTGKYTDTQYF. The CDR3 DNA is TGTGCCAGCTCCGTACCCACGACAGGGAAATACACAGATACGCAGTATTTT. Full variable domain (remainder filled in from reference TRBV19 and TRBJ2-3): DGGITQSPKYLFRKEGQNVTLSCEQNLNHDAMYWYRQDPGQGLRLIYYSQIVNDFQKGDIAEGYSVSREKKESFPLTVTSAQKNPTAFYLCASSVPTTGKYTDTQYFGPGTRLTVL.

The rearrangement links TRBV7-6 to TRBJ1-3, with D possibly matching TRBD1 (6 bases). V shed 5 bases and J shed 0 bases, with 14 bases lying between them. Germline CDR1 and CDR2: SGHVS and FNYEAQ. This CDR3 has 16 residues. In DNA form, the CDR3 reads TGTGCCAGCAGCACCAGACAGGAAAGCTCTGGAAACACCATATATTTT. Translating gives CASSTRQESSGNTIYF.

V and J are TRBV6-1 and TRBJ2-3, with a tentative D call TRBD1 (6 bases). From germline, CDR1 is MNHNS and CDR2 SASEGT. The CDR3 is 15 residues long. Trimming took off 2 bases at V and 7 bases at J, with 16 bases between the two ends. CDR3: CASSEWSQGTNTQYF. The DNA of the CDR3 is TGTGCCAGCAGTGAATGGTCCCAGGGGACGAATACGCAGTATTTT.

The chain couples TRBV5-6 to TRBJ1-6; tentative D call: TRBD1 (5 bases). The germline gives CDR1 SGHDT, CDR2 YYEEEE. The CDR3 length is 16 residues. The V and J ends lost 0 bases and 5 bases respectively, with 12 bases between them. CDR3 nucleotide sequence: TGTGCCAGCAGCTTGGGGATTGGGGCCAATAATTCACCCCTCCACTTT. Translating it yields CASSLGIGANNSPLHF.

This chain joins TRBV5-1 and TRBJ2-1; 8 positions agree with TRBD2. This CDR3 region has 15 residues. CDR1 and CDR2 from the germline V gene are SGHRS and YFSETQ. J was trimmed by 9 bases and V by 0 bases; bases with no gene match: 8. This chain's CDR3 is CASSLVPGLVGEQFF. CDR3 bases: TGCGCCAGCAGCTTGGTTCCGGGACTAGTGGGTGAGCAGTTCTTC.

The V call is TRBV27, the J call TRBJ2-1, with TRBD2 identical over 12 bases. CDR1 MNHEY and CDR2 SMNVEV come from the germline V gene (reference sequence). The V and J ends lost 4 bases and 5 bases, in that order; junction bases with no gene match: 15. The CDR3 length is 19 residues. CDR3 sequence reads: CASSSPSGRVLRVNNEQFF. The CDR3 DNA sequence: TGTGCCAGCAGTTCGCCTAGCGGGAGGGTCCTTAGGGTAAACAATGAGCAGTTCTTC.

The chain combines TRBV5-4 with TRBJ1-2; D gene ambiguous. The CDR3 sequence is 13 residues long. Germline lookup yields CDR1 SGHNT and CDR2 YYREEE (reference sequence). Trimming cost V 0 bases and J 8 bases, with 11 bases left between them. The CDR3 region has the DNA TGTGCCAGCAGCTTGGACTCGGTTCAAGGCTACACCTTC. It translates to CASSLDSVQGYTF. Full variable domain (rest looked up from reference TRBV5-4 and TRBJ1-2): ETGVTQSPTHLIKTRGQQVTLRCSSQSGHNTVSWYQQALGQGPQFIFQYYREEENGRGNFPPRFSGLQFPNYSSELNVNALELDDSALYLCASSLDSVQGYTFGSGTRLTVV.

This chain links TRBV27 with TRBJ1-4; a possible D gene is TRBD1 (6 bases). CDR3 size: 14 residues. CDR1 is MNHEY, CDR2 SMNVEV, per germline (reference sequence). V lost 4 bases to trimming and J lost 7 bases, with 13 bases between them. The DNA for the CDR3 is TGTGCCAGCAGTTGGACAGCACGGGGTGAAAAACTGTTTTTT. It codes for CASSWTARGEKLFF.

The J gene is TRBJ2-5, the V gene TRBV19; TRBD2 matches 15 bases. There are 16 residues in the CDR3. The V gene's germline CDR1 is LNHDA and CDR2 SQIVND (reference sequence). V shed 5 bases and J 1 base; nucleotides not matched to a gene: 2. The chain's CDR3 is CASSLGLAGGQETQYF. The CDR3 nucleotides are TGTGCCAGTAGTCTGGGACTAGCGGGAGGCCAAGAGACCCAGTACTTC. Full variable domain (missing parts from reference TRBV19 and TRBJ2-5): DGGITQSPKYLFRKEGQNVTLSCEQNLNHDAMYWYRQDPGQGLRLIYYSQIVNDFQKGDIAEGYSVSREKKESFPLTVTSAQKNPTAFYLCASSLGLAGGQETQYFGPGTRLLVL.